Listed below are T cell receptor beta chains from one sample, sequenced in a study of T cell repertoires in cytomegalovirus infection. One entry per CDR3 protein results from TCRdb running MiXCR on the reads. The table shows almost 500,000 distinct CDR3 sequences, with approximately 10% occurring only once. Sequenced: PBMCs. These receptors originate from a human donor in good health (CMV status not recorded). Some clones in this sample may be carry-over from other donors' samples. Both conserved end residues are part of each CDR3. The order of the fields is D gene, V gene, clone size, J gene, CDR3 DNA, CDR3 protein. D genes are given only for firm matches. Some rows mark clone size as missing; the rest say once, few, many or name a class of expanded clone.

D gene: TRBD1
V gene: TRBV5-1
clone size: many
J gene: TRBJ2-7
CDR3 DNA: TGCGCCAGCAGCTTGGATGGGACAGAACTCGACGAGCAGTACTTC
CDR3 protein: CASSLDGTELDEQYF

D gene: -
V gene: TRBV20-1
clone size: -
J gene: TRBJ2-1
CDR3 DNA: TGCAGTGCCCTATACAATGAGCAGTTCTTC
CDR3 protein: CSALYNEQFF

D gene: -
V gene: TRBV3-1
clone size: many
J gene: TRBJ2-5
CDR3 DNA: TGTGCCAGCAGCCAAGATGGTGGCAGGCGGGAGACCCAGTACTTC
CDR3 protein: CASSQDGGRRETQYF

D gene: -
V gene: TRBV7-8
clone size: many
J gene: TRBJ2-2
CDR3 DNA: TGTGCCAGCAGCCAACAAACCGGGGAGCTGTTTTTT
CDR3 protein: CASSQQTGELFF

D gene: -
V gene: TRBV19
clone size: many
J gene: TRBJ2-1
CDR3 DNA: TGTGCCAGTATCATGGGGGGAGGAGGCAATGAGCAGTTCTTC
CDR3 protein: CASIMGGGGNEQFF

D gene: TRBD2
V gene: TRBV20-1
clone size: -
J gene: TRBJ2-2
CDR3 DNA: TGCAGTGCTAGAGAGCCTAGCGGGAGGGACACCGGGGAGCTGTTTTTT
CDR3 protein: CSAREPSGRDTGELFF

D gene: -
V gene: TRBV6-1
clone size: once
J gene: TRBJ2-5
CDR3 DNA: TGTGCCAGCAGTGCGCCGGAGACCCAGTACTTC
CDR3 protein: CASSAPETQYF

D gene: TRBD1
V gene: TRBV6-5
clone size: few
J gene: TRBJ1-2
CDR3 DNA: TGTGCCAGCAGTTCCCCAGCACCGGACAGGGGCTATGGCTACACCTTC
CDR3 protein: CASSSPAPDRGYGYTF

D gene: -
V gene: TRBV7-9
clone size: many
J gene: TRBJ1-3
CDR3 DNA: TGTGCCAGCGGCAGGAGCTCTGGAAACACCATATATTTT
CDR3 protein: CASGRSSGNTIYF

D gene: TRBD1
V gene: TRBV7-2
clone size: many
J gene: TRBJ2-4
CDR3 DNA: TGTGCCAGCAGCTCGGGCGGGACAGGGGGGAACATTCAGTACTTC
CDR3 protein: CASSSGGTGGNIQYF

D gene: -
V gene: TRBV7-8
clone size: many
J gene: TRBJ1-1
CDR3 DNA: TGTGCCAGCAGCTTCACAGGACGGGTGAACACTGAAGCTTTCTTT
CDR3 protein: CASSFTGRVNTEAFF

D gene: -
V gene: TRBV9
clone size: -
J gene: TRBJ2-1
CDR3 DNA: TGTGCCAGCAGCGTAGTTGGGTCGGGTAATGAGCAGTTCTTC
CDR3 protein: CASSVVGSGNEQFF

D gene: -
V gene: TRBV7-3
clone size: many
J gene: TRBJ2-5
CDR3 DNA: TGTGCCAGCAGCTCGGGACATGGCGGGGAGACCCAGTACTTC
CDR3 protein: CASSSGHGGETQYF

D gene: TRBD1
V gene: TRBV28
clone size: many
J gene: TRBJ2-2
CDR3 DNA: TGTGCCAGCAGGCCCTCGGGACAGGGGGCTGACGGGGAGCTGTTTTTT
CDR3 protein: CASRPSGQGADGELFF

D gene: TRBD2
V gene: TRBV7-8
clone size: many
J gene: TRBJ2-7
CDR3 DNA: TGTGCCAGCAGCTTAGCTAGCGGGGTAGAGCAGTACTTC
CDR3 protein: CASSLASGVEQYF

D gene: TRBD2
V gene: TRBV29-1
clone size: -
J gene: TRBJ2-7
CDR3 DNA: TGCAGCGTTGAAGAGGGGGGGACCGAGCAGTACTTC
CDR3 protein: CSVEEGGTEQYF

D gene: TRBD2
V gene: TRBV12-3/TRBV12-4
clone size: -
J gene: TRBJ2-2
CDR3 DNA: TGTGCCAGCAGCCGACTAGCGGGGGTGAGGGCCGGGGAGCTGTTTTTT
CDR3 protein: CASSRLAGVRAGELFF

D gene: -
V gene: TRBV6-1
clone size: many
J gene: TRBJ2-7
CDR3 DNA: TGTGCCAGCAGGATCATGGTCCGGGACTTGGGCGACGAGCAGTACTTC
CDR3 protein: CASRIMVRDLGDEQYF

D gene: TRBD2
V gene: TRBV7-6
clone size: many
J gene: TRBJ2-3
CDR3 DNA: TGTGCCAGCAGCTCCCCCCGGGGGGGTAGCACAGATACGCAGTATTTT
CDR3 protein: CASSSPRGGSTDTQYF

D gene: -
V gene: TRBV7-2
clone size: many
J gene: TRBJ2-1
CDR3 DNA: TGTGCCAGCAGGGGGCGCGGTTCCTACAATGAGCAGTTCTTC
CDR3 protein: CASRGRGSYNEQFF

D gene: -
V gene: TRBV7-8
clone size: many
J gene: TRBJ1-1
CDR3 DNA: TGTGCCAGCAGCTCCAATCGGGGTACCACTGAAGCTTTCTTT
CDR3 protein: CASSSNRGTTEAFF

D gene: TRBD1
V gene: TRBV11-2
clone size: many
J gene: TRBJ2-2
CDR3 DNA: TGTGCCAGCAGCCGACTGACAGGGATTTTGAAAGAGCTGTTTTTT
CDR3 protein: CASSRLTGILKELFF

D gene: -
V gene: TRBV5-4
clone size: once
J gene: TRBJ2-4
CDR3 DNA: TGTGCCAGCAGCCTTGACCCCGGCAGGAGTAAAAACATTCAGTACTTC
CDR3 protein: CASSLDPGRSKNIQYF

D gene: -
V gene: TRBV4-1
clone size: many
J gene: TRBJ1-1
CDR3 DNA: TGCGCCAGCAGCCAACCTGGGAAGAACACTGAAGCTTTCTTT
CDR3 protein: CASSQPGKNTEAFF

D gene: -
V gene: TRBV2
clone size: many
J gene: TRBJ2-3
CDR3 DNA: TGTGCCGGGATTAGCACAGATACGCAGTATTTT
CDR3 protein: CAGISTDTQYF

D gene: TRBD1
V gene: TRBV7-9
clone size: few
J gene: TRBJ1-1
CDR3 DNA: TGTGCCAGCAGCTTACCCCTGGGACAGGGGATACCTGAAGCTTTCTTT
CDR3 protein: CASSLPLGQGIPEAFF

D gene: TRBD1
V gene: TRBV19
clone size: few
J gene: TRBJ1-3
CDR3 DNA: TGTGCCAGTAGTATGGACAGGCGGAGCTCTGGAAACACCATATATTTT
CDR3 protein: CASSMDRRSSGNTIYF

D gene: -
V gene: TRBV7-9
clone size: many
J gene: TRBJ1-1
CDR3 DNA: TGTGCCAGCAGACCAACAGGCTCCCATGAAGCTTTCTTT
CDR3 protein: CASRPTGSHEAFF

D gene: -
V gene: TRBV19
clone size: many
J gene: TRBJ2-7
CDR3 DNA: TGTGCCAGTAGAGTGGCAGGCTCCTACGAGCAGTACTTC
CDR3 protein: CASRVAGSYEQYF

D gene: -
V gene: TRBV12-3/TRBV12-4
clone size: many
J gene: TRBJ1-1
CDR3 DNA: TGTGCCAGTTACACAGGAATCACTGAAGCTTTCTTT
CDR3 protein: CASYTGITEAFF

D gene: TRBD2
V gene: TRBV12-3/TRBV12-4
clone size: -
J gene: TRBJ2-7
CDR3 DNA: TGTGCCAGCACCCCGGGACTAGCGGGGGGACACCTCTACGAGCAGTACTTC
CDR3 protein: CASTPGLAGGHLYEQYF

D gene: -
V gene: TRBV6-6
clone size: -
J gene: TRBJ1-2
CDR3 DNA: TGTGCCAGCAGAAGAAGCCCCGAGGGCTACACCTTC
CDR3 protein: CASRRSPEGYTF

D gene: -
V gene: TRBV6-5
clone size: many
J gene: TRBJ2-3
CDR3 DNA: TGTGCCAGCAGTTACAGGAGGGGGGGTACAGATACGCAGTATTTT
CDR3 protein: CASSYRRGGTDTQYF

D gene: -
V gene: TRBV5-1
clone size: few
J gene: TRBJ1-4
CDR3 DNA: TGCGCCAGCAGCCCACAGGTTGGGGCGAATGAAAAACTGTTTTTT
CDR3 protein: CASSPQVGANEKLFF

D gene: TRBD2
V gene: TRBV5-1
clone size: many
J gene: TRBJ2-1
CDR3 DNA: TGCGCCAGCAGCTTGGAGGGCGGGGGGCCCCAGAATGAGCAGTTCTTC
CDR3 protein: CASSLEGGGPQNEQFF

D gene: -
V gene: TRBV28
clone size: many
J gene: TRBJ1-1
CDR3 DNA: TGTGCCAGCAGTTTACAGGGGTCTGGGACTGAAGCTTTCTTT
CDR3 protein: CASSLQGSGTEAFF

D gene: TRBD2
V gene: TRBV6-4
clone size: -
J gene: TRBJ2-3
CDR3 DNA: TGTGCCAGCAGTGACTCGGGGACTAGCGGGAGTACAGATACGCAGTATTTT
CDR3 protein: CASSDSGTSGSTDTQYF

D gene: -
V gene: TRBV7-9
clone size: many
J gene: TRBJ2-7
CDR3 DNA: TGTGCCAGCAGCGTCGTTGGGGGCCCCAGCTCCTACGAGCAGTACTTC
CDR3 protein: CASSVVGGPSSYEQYF